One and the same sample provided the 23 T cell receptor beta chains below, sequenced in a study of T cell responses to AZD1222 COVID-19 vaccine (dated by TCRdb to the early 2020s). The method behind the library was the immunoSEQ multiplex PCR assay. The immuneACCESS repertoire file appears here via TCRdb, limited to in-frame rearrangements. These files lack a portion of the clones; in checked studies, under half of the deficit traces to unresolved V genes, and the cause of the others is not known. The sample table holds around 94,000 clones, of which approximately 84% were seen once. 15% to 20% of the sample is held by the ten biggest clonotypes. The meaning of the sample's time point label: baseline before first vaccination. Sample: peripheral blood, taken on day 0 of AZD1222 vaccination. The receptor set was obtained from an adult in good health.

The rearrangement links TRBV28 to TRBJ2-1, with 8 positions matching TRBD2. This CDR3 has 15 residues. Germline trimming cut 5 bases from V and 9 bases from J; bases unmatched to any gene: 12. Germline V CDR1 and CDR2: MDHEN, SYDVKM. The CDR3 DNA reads TGTGCCAGCAGTCCCCGGACTAGCCAGGGTCCTGAGCAGTTCTTC. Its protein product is CASSPRTSQGPEQFF.

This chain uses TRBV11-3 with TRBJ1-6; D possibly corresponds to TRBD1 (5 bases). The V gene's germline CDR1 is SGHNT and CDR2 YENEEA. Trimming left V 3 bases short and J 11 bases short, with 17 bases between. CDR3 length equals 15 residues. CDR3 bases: TGTGCCAGCAGCTTCGGGACCAGCGGTGGTCCACCCCTCCACTTT. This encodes CASSFGTSGGPPLHF. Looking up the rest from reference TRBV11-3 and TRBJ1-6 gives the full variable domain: EAGVVQSPRYKIIEKKQPVAFWCNPISGHNTLYWYLQNLGQGPELLIRYENEEAVDDSQLPKDRFSAERLKGVDSTLKIQPAELGDSAVYLCASSFGTSGGPPLHFGNGTRLTVT.

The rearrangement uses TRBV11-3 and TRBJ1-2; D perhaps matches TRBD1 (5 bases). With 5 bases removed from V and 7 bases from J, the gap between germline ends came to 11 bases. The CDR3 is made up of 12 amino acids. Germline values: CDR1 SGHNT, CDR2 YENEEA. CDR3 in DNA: TGTGCCAGCAGCCGGGACCCGAGTGGCTACACCTTC. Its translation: CASSRDPSGYTF.

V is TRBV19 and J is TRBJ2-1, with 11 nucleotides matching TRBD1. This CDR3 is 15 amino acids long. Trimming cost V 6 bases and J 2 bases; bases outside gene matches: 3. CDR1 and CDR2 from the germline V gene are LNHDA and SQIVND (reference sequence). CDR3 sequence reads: CASSGTGGTYNEQFF. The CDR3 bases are TGTGCCAGTAGCGGGACAGGGGGTACCTACAATGAGCAGTTCTTC.

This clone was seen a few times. The CDR3 bases are TGTGCCAGCAGTTACGGCCCAGGGGGCGCGTGGAACACTGAAGCTTTCTTT. It encodes CASSYGPGGAWNTEAFF. The chain couples TRBV6-2 or TRBV6-3 to TRBJ1-1; 8 bases line up with TRBD1. The junction had 9 bases not matched to a gene; V was cut back by 2 bases and J by 1 base. Germline V gene sequence: CDR1 MNHEY, CDR2 SVGEGT. The CDR3 has 17 residues.

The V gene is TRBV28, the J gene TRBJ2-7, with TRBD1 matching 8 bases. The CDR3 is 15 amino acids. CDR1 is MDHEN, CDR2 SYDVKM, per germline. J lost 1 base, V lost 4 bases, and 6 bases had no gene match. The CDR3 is CASSSTGTGSYEQYF. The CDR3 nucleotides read TGTGCCAGCAGTTCAACCGGGACAGGTTCCTACGAGCAGTACTTC.

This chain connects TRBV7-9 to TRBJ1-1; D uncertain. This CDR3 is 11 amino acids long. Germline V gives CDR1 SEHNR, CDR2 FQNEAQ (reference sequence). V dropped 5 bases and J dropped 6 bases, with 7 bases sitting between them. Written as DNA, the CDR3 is TGTGCCAGCAGCCAGGTGGCTGAAGCTTTCTTT. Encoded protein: CASSQVAEAFF.

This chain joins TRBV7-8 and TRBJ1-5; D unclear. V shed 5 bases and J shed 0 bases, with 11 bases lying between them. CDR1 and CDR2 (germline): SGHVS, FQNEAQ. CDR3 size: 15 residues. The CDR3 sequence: CASSLEGGSNQPQHF. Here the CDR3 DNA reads TGTGCCAGCAGCCTTGAGGGAGGTAGCAATCAGCCCCAGCATTTT. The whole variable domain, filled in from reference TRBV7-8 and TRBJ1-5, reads GAGVSQSPRYKVAKRGQDVALRCDPISGHVSLFWYQQALGQGPEFLTYFQNEAQLDKSGLPSDRFFAERPEGSVSTLKIQRTQQEDSAVYLCASSLEGGSNQPQHFGDGTRLSIL.

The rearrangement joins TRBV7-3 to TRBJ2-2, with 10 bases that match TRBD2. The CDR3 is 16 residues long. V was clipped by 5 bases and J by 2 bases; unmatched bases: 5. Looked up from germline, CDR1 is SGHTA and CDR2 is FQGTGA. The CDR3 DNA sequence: TGTGCCAGCAGCCCCCGGACTAGCGGAAACACCGGGGAGCTGTTTTTT. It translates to CASSPRTSGNTGELFF.

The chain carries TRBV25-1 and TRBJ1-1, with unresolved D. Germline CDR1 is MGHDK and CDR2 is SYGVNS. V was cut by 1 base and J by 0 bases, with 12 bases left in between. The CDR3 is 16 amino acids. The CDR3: CASSESLDWVNTEAFF. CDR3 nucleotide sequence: TGTGCCAGCAGTGAATCACTCGACTGGGTGAACACTGAAGCTTTCTTT.

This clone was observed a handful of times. The CDR3 DNA follows: TGTGCCAGCATAAAGAGTCAGGGCGATCAGCCCCAGCATTTT. Its translation is CASIKSQGDQPQHF. The chain links TRBV6-5 to TRBJ1-5, with D possibly TRBD1 on 5 matching bases. Germline V CDR1 and CDR2: MNHEY, SVGAGI. V was trimmed by 7 bases and J by 5 bases, leaving 15 bases between them. This CDR3 spans 14 amino acids.

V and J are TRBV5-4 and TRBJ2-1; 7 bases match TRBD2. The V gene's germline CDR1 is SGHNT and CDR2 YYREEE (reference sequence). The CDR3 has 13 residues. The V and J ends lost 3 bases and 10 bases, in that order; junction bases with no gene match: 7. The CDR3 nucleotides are TGTGCCAGCAGCTCGGTTCTAGCGGAAGAGCAGTTCTTC. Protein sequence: CASSSVLAEEQFF.

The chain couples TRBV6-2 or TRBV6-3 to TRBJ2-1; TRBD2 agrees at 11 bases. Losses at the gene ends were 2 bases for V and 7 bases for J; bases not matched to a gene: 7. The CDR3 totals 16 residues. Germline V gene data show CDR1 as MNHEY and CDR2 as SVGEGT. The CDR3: CASSYPSGRSRNEQFF. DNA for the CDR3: TGTGCCAGCAGTTACCCTAGCGGGAGGAGTAGGAATGAGCAGTTCTTC.

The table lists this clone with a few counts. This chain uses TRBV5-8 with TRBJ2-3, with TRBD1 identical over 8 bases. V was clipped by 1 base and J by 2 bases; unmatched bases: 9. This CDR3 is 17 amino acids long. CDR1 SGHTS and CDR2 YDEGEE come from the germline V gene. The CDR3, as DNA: TGTGCCAGCAGCTTGAGTCTGACAGGGGCTATCACAGATACGCAGTATTTT. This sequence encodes CASSLSLTGAITDTQYF.

The CDR3: CAWSGGQGPTGELFF. DNA of the CDR3: TGTGCCTGGAGTGGAGGACAGGGACCCACCGGGGAGCTGTTTTTT. This chain joins TRBV30 and TRBJ2-2; 8 positions match TRBD1. The J segment lost 4 bases and the V segment lost 1 base, leaving 5 bases of the junction unmatched. In germline, CDR1 is GTSNPN, CDR2 SVGIG (reference sequence). The CDR3 is made up of 15 amino acids.

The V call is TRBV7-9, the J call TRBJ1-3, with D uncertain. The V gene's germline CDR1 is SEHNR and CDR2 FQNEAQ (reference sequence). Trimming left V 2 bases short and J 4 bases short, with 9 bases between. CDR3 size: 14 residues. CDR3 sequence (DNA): TGTGCCAGCAGCTTACGCGGGTGGGGAAACACCATATATTTT. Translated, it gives CASSLRGWGNTIYF.

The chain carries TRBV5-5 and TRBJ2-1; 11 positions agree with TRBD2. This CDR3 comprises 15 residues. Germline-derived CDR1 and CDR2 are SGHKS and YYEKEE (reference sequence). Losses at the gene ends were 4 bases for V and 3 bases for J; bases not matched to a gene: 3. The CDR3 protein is CASSGLAGFYNEQFF. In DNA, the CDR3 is TGTGCCAGCAGCGGACTAGCGGGCTTCTACAATGAGCAGTTCTTC.

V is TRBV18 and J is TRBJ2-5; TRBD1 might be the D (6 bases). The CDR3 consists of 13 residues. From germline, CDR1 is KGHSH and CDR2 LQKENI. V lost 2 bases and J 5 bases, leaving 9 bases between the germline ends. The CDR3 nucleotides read TGTGCCAGCTCACCAGGGCAGGGGGAGACCCAGTACTTC. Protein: CASSPGQGETQYF.

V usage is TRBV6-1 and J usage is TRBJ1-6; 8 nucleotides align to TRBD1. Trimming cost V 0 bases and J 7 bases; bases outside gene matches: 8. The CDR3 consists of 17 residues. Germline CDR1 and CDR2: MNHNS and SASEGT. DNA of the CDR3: TGTGCCAGCAGTGAAGCAGAATTCGGACAGGGAAATTCACCCCTCCACTTT. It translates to CASSEAEFGQGNSPLHF.

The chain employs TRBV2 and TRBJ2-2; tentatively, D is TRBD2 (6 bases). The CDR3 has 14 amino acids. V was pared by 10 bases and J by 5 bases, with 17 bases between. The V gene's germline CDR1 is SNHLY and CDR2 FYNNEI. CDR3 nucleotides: TGTGCCACAAGGGCTGCGGGAAGAACCGGGGAGCTGTTTTTT. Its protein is CATRAAGRTGELFF. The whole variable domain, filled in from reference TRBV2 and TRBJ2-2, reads EPEVTQTPSHQVTQMGQEVILRCVPISNHLYFYWYRQILGQKVEFLVSFYNNEISEKSEIFDDQFSVERPDGSNFTLKIRSTKLEDSAMYFCATRAAGRTGELFFGEGSRLTVL.

The CDR3 here is CASSFDRGLYEQYV. The CDR3 bases are TGTGCCAGCAGCTTCGACAGGGGCCTTTACGAGCAGTACGTC. The J gene is TRBJ2-7, the V gene TRBV11-2; 8 nucleotides agree with TRBD1. This CDR3 is built from 14 residues. The J segment lost 4 bases and the V segment lost 3 bases, leaving 5 bases of the junction unmatched. CDR1 and CDR2 (germline): SGHAT, FQNNGV.

This chain's CDR3 is CASSFKGRYTEAFF. The CDR3, as DNA: TGTGCCAGCAGTTTTAAGGGTAGATACACTGAAGCTTTCTTT. This chain connects TRBV27 to TRBJ1-1; the D is unclear. The CDR3 runs to 14 residues. V lost 3 bases and J 3 bases, leaving 11 bases between the germline ends. CDR1 and CDR2 (germline): MNHEY, SMNVEV (reference sequence).

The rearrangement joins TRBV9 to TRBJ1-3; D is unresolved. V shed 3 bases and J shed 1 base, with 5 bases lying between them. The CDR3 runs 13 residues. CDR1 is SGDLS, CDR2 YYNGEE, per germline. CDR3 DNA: TGTGCCAGCAGCGGGAGGTCTGGAAACACCATATATTTT. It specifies CASSGRSGNTIYF.